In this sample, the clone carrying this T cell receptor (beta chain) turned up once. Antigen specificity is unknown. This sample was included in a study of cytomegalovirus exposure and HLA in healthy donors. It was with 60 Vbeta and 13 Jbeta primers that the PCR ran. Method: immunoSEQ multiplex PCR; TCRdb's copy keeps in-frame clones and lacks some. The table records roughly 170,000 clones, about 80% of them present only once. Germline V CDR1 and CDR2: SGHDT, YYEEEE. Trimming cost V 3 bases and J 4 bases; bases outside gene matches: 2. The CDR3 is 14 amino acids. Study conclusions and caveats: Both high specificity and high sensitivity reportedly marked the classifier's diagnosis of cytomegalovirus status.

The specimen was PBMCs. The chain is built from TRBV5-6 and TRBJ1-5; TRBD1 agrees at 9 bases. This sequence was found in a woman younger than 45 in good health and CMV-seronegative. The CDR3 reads CASSSGTGNQPQHF. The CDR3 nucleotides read TGTGCCAGCAGCTCCGGGACAGGGAATCAGCCCCAGCATTTT.